The clone carrying this TCR beta chain was seen once. This sample is part of a study of radiotherapy plus CTLA-4 blockade in lung cancer. Germline V gene lookup returns CDR1 LNHDA and CDR2 SQIVND (reference sequence). The CDR3 runs to 13 residues. Trimming pared 7 bases from V and 9 bases from J, leaving 16 bases between. Using immunoSEQ multiplex PCR, the repertoire was profiled, and TCRdb retains in-frame clones only, with some absent. The repertoire includes around 56,000 clones, 65% to 80% of them detected once, and around 17% sits in the top ten. This chain uses TRBV19 with TRBJ2-1; D is possibly TRBD2 (5 bases). The material sequenced was peripheral blood, taken from a patient treated with radiotherapy plus ipilimumab. The TCR originated in a human donor with non-small cell lung cancer who had a complete response to radiotherapy plus ipilimumab. The CDR3 bases are TGTGCCAGTACCAAATCCTCCGGGATTGAGCAGTTCTTC. As protein: CASTKSSGIEQFF.